A single sample is the source of the 16 T cell receptor beta chains below, sequenced in a study of blood T cell repertoires in COVID-19 (dated by TCRdb to 2020 to 2021). The library was made by the immunoSEQ multiplex PCR assay. As stored in TCRdb, this immuneACCESS dataset retains in-frame rearrangements with V and J assigned. A fraction of the clones does not appear; measured against another copy, unresolved V genes explain less than half of the discrepancy, and the remainder lacks a known reason. For this sample the table gives some 240,000 clones, of which approximately 80% were detected only once. About 9.7% of the sample belongs to the ten largest clones. Sequences were obtained from peripheral blood. The receptor set was obtained from a man in his fifties or sixties with active or convalescent COVID-19.

The chain has TRBV7-2 and TRBJ2-1; perhaps TRBD1 as D (5 bases). The CDR3 runs to 15 residues. Deletions cut 2 bases from V and 2 bases from J, with 10 bases between. Germline CDR1 and CDR2: SGHTA and FQGNSA. In DNA form, the CDR3 reads TGTGCCAGCAGCTTACAAGGGGCAACCTACAATGAGCAGTTCTTC. This gives the protein CASSLQGATYNEQFF.

The chain links TRBV27 to TRBJ1-5; TRBD1 matches at 8 bases. Germline V gene lookup returns CDR1 MNHEY and CDR2 SMNVEV (reference sequence). V shed 6 bases, J shed 1 base, and the junction held 5 bases outside the gene matches. The CDR3 totals 15 residues. The CDR3 nucleotides are TGTGCCAGCAGCCGACAGGGGTTAAGCAATCAGCCCCAGCATTTT. Translated: CASSRQGLSNQPQHF.

This clone was seen only a few times. This chain joins TRBV28 and TRBJ1-5, with 8 positions matching TRBD1. The CDR3 length is 16 residues. Trimming took 4 bases from V and 2 from J; bases not matched to a gene: 7. Germline-derived CDR1 and CDR2 are MDHEN and SYDVKM. The CDR3 nucleotides read TGTGCCAGCAGTTCTATCACAGGGGGAGGCAATCAGCCCCAGCATTTT. Amino acid sequence: CASSSITGGGNQPQHF.

The DNA for the CDR3 is TGTGCCAGCAGCATGGACAGAGAAGCTTTCTTT. It is translated as CASSMDREAFF. The chain has TRBV7-9 and TRBJ1-1; perhaps TRBD1 as D (6 bases). CDR1 is SEHNR and CDR2 is FQNEAQ in the germline V gene (reference sequence). Deletions cut 5 bases from V and 8 bases from J, with 9 bases between. The CDR3 is 11 residues long.

This sequence joins TRBV7-8 and TRBJ2-1, with D perhaps matching TRBD1 (5 bases). The CDR3 loop spans 14 amino acids. Trimming left V 1 base short and J 7 bases short, with 11 bases between. In germline, CDR1 is SGHVS, CDR2 FQNEAQ. CDR3 nucleotide sequence: TGTGCCAGCAGCTTAGTTGGCAGGGTGAATGAGCAGTTCTTC. Translated: CASSLVGRVNEQFF.

The chain is built from TRBV4-2 and TRBJ2-3, with 7 bases lining up with TRBD1. Germline V gene sequence: CDR1 LGHNA, CDR2 YNFKEQ. This CDR3 has 13 residues. Trimming removed 3 bases from V and 8 bases from J; junction bases left unmatched: 5. CDR3 coding DNA: TGTGCCAGCAGCCAGGTACAGGGGAGTACGCAGTATTTT. This codes for CASSQVQGSTQYF.

V gene TRBV2 combines with J gene TRBJ1-2; D might be TRBD1 (5 bases). CDR1 is SNHLY and CDR2 is FYNNEI in the germline V gene. V was trimmed by 3 bases and J by 8 bases, leaving 19 bases between them. The CDR3 is made up of 15 amino acids. The CDR3 loop is CASSDGGDWGGGYTF. DNA of the CDR3: TGTGCCAGCAGTGATGGCGGGGACTGGGGTGGGGGCTACACCTTC.

This clone was detected only once. The rearrangement links TRBV5-1 to TRBJ1-3; tentatively, D is TRBD1 (5 bases). V was shortened by 7 bases and J by 4 bases, with 15 bases between the two germline ends. CDR1 and CDR2 (germline): SGHRS, YFSETQ. The CDR3 consists of 14 residues. CDR3 amino acids: CASGTGGDGNTIYF. Written as DNA, the CDR3 is TGCGCCAGCGGGACTGGAGGGGACGGAAACACCATATATTTT.

The CDR3 reads CATSRGGEGQETQYF. DNA for the CDR3: TGTGCCACCAGCAGAGGCGGTGAAGGACAAGAGACCCAGTACTTC. The V and J genes are TRBV15 and TRBJ2-5; D is unclear. There are 15 residues in the CDR3. Germline V gene lookup returns CDR1 LNHNV and CDR2 YYDKDF (reference sequence). V lost 1 base to trimming and J lost 2 bases, with 11 bases between them.

The chain links TRBV5-1 to TRBJ1-1, with 8 nucleotides matching TRBD1. V was clipped by 2 bases and J by 4 bases; unmatched bases: 7. Germline loops: CDR1 SGHRS, CDR2 YFSETQ. This CDR3 is built from 15 residues. The CDR3 reads CASSFLTGAATEAFF. The CDR3 nucleotides are TGCGCCAGCAGCTTCTTGACAGGGGCTGCCACTGAAGCTTTCTTT.

CDR3 DNA sequence: TGCGCCAGCAGCCAAGATCGAGGGGGTACCAATCAGCCCCAGCATTTT. It yields the protein CASSQDRGGTNQPQHF. The gene calls are TRBV4-1 and TRBJ1-5; D is perhaps TRBD1 (6 bases). V was clipped by 0 bases and J by 3 bases, with 12 bases between them. Germline V gene data show CDR1 as MGHRA and CDR2 as YSYEKL. This CDR3 is 16 amino acids long.

The chain links TRBV5-1 to TRBJ2-4; D perhaps matches TRBD1 (6 bases). Germline CDR1 and CDR2: SGHRS and YFSETQ. The CDR3 runs 14 residues. Trimming stripped 0 bases from V and 12 bases from J, with 16 bases between. CDR3 sequence reads: CASSLGYSGTTQYF. The CDR3 region has the DNA TGCGCCAGCAGCTTGGGGTACTCCGGGACAACTCAGTACTTC.

The V call is TRBV7-3, the J call TRBJ2-1, with 10 bases fitting TRBD2. Losses at the gene ends were 8 bases for V and 4 bases for J; bases not matched to a gene: 8. The CDR3 spans 15 residues. Germline-derived CDR1 and CDR2 are SGHTA and FQGTGA. CDR3 sequence: CASAIGLADYNEQFF. The CDR3 DNA follows: TGTGCCAGCGCCATCGGACTAGCGGATTACAATGAGCAGTTCTTC.

This chain joins TRBV19 and TRBJ1-5, with D possibly TRBD1 on 5 matching bases. Trimming cost V 3 bases and J 4 bases, with 16 bases left between them. The CDR3 runs to 16 residues. Germline lookup yields CDR1 LNHDA and CDR2 SQIVND (reference sequence). CDR3: CASSIGAAGINQPQHF. Here the CDR3 DNA reads TGTGCCAGTAGTATCGGCGCGGCAGGGATAAATCAGCCCCAGCATTTT.

The chain combines TRBV21-1 with TRBJ2-5; the table's D call TRBD2 went unverified against the DNA. TRBV21-1 is annotated as a pseudogene. This CDR3 has 19 residues. The CDR3 reads CASSKVAALRRQKRETQYF. The CDR3 bases are TGTGCCAGCAGCAAAGTAGCAGCCCTGCGCCGCCAGAAGCGAGAGACCCAGTACTTC.

The rearrangement uses TRBV10-3 and TRBJ1-5; D is unresolved. Germline CDR1 and CDR2: ENHRY and SYGVKD. V shed 1 base and J shed 7 bases, with 14 bases lying between them. The CDR3 is 15 amino acids. The CDR3 is CAISEYPDGEQPQHF. CDR3 DNA sequence: TGTGCCATCAGTGAGTACCCGGACGGGGAACAGCCCCAGCATTTT.